These 9 T cell receptor beta chains originate from one sample sequenced in a study of graft-versus-host responses after intestinal transplantation. What these receptors recognize is not known. The data were produced by immunoSEQ multiplex PCR, yet TCRdb's version contains in-frame clones alone and is incomplete. In the table there are tens of thousands of clones, about nine tenths of which are singletons. The sample in question was unstimulated CD4+ T cells sorted from spleen or lymph node cells, obtained before intestinal transplant. Source of these receptors: a human donor who received an intestinal transplant.

The chain recombines TRBV11-2 with TRBJ1-5; the D is unclear. Germline V gives CDR1 SGHAT, CDR2 FQNNGV. Trimming shortened V by 1 base and J by 3 bases, and 10 bases separated the two germline ends. The CDR3 length is 15 residues. The CDR3 nucleotides read TGTGCCAGCAGCTTAGTACCAGGCCCCAATCAGCCCCAGCATTTT. Residues: CASSLVPGPNQPQHF. Together with reference TRBV11-2 and TRBJ1-5, the CDR3 gives the full variable domain: EAGVAQSPRYKIIEKRQSVAFWCNPISGHATLYWYQQILGQGPKLLIQFQNNGVVDDSQLPKDRFSAERLKGVDSTLKIQPAKLEDSAVYLCASSLVPGPNQPQHFGDGTRLSIL.

The chain employs TRBV7-9 and TRBJ2-5; 7 nucleotides align to TRBD1. This CDR3 is built from 15 residues. Germline CDR1 reads SEHNR; CDR2 reads FQNEAQ (reference sequence). V gave up 5 bases and J gave up 4 bases; unmatched junction bases: 10. Here the CDR3 reads CASSRTGWAVETQYF. Written as DNA, the CDR3 is TGTGCCAGCAGCCGGACAGGCTGGGCGGTAGAGACCCAGTACTTC.

The sample holds one count of this clone. J is TRBJ2-6 and V is TRBV4-2, with 8 bases lining up with TRBD2. CDR1 LGHNA and CDR2 YNFKEQ come from the germline V gene. Unmatched junction bases numbered 4, after V lost 5 bases and J lost 4 bases. The CDR3 totals 15 residues. The CDR3 bases are TGTGCCAGCAGCACAGCGGGGGTAGGGGCCAACGTCCTGACTTTC. This gives the protein CASSTAGVGANVLTF.

The chain couples TRBV30 to TRBJ1-3, with D hard to call. CDR1 GTSNPN and CDR2 SVGIG come from the germline V gene (reference sequence). The length of the CDR3 is 12 residues. Trimming took 3 bases from V and 2 from J, leaving 5 bases between them. The CDR3 nucleotides are TGTGCCTGGAGCGGGGCTGGAAACACCATATATTTT. This translates into CAWSGAGNTIYF.

In this sample, this clone turned up a few times. The rearrangement uses TRBV10-3 and TRBJ2-7; 8 bases fit TRBD1. Germline CDR1 is ENHRY and CDR2 is SYGVKD. V shed 6 bases and J 4 bases; nucleotides not matched to a gene: 5. This CDR3 has 13 amino acids. CDR3 region: CAISADREYEQYF. Written as DNA, the CDR3 is TGTGCCATCAGCGCGGACAGGGAATACGAGCAGTACTTC.

The chain couples TRBV19 to TRBJ2-3, with D tentatively TRBD1 or TRBD2 (5 bases each). CDR3 length: 16 residues. Germline V lookup: CDR1 LNHDA, CDR2 SQIVND (reference sequence). V was shortened by 4 bases and J by 0 bases, with 14 bases between the two germline ends. CDR3 loop: CASSTAGTFSTDTQYF. CDR3 coding DNA: TGTGCCAGTAGTACGGCCGGGACGTTCAGCACAGATACGCAGTATTTT.

A word on this clone: Its ends do not fully match the called genes, so a read error is possible. The V gene is TRBV4-1, the J gene TRBJ2-7; D remains unclear. Per the germline V gene, CDR1 is MGHRA and CDR2 is YSYEKL. The CDR3 is made up of 13 amino acids. The CDR3 sequence is CASSQVRHGEQYF. In DNA form, the CDR3 reads TGTGCCAGCAGCCAAGTCCGTCATGGCGAGCAGTACTTC.

V and J are TRBV7-9 and TRBJ2-5; TRBD1 agrees at 10 bases. Germline CDR1 and CDR2: SEHNR and FQNEAQ (reference sequence). The CDR3 contains 17 residues. V was pared by 1 base and J by 4 bases, with 9 bases of the junction left unmatched. Written as DNA, the CDR3 is TGTGCCAGCAGCTTAGGTGTTGGACAGGGGGAAGGAGAGACCCAGTACTTC. It yields the protein CASSLGVGQGEGETQYF.

This sequence joins TRBV19 and TRBJ2-5; a weak D match, TRBD1 (7 bases). The end of the DNA fits TRBJ2-7 better, so the J call may be wrong. In germline, CDR1 is LNHDA, CDR2 SQIVND (reference sequence). This CDR3 is 14 amino acids long. CDR3 region: CASSLAGGTYEQYF. CDR3 nucleotide sequence: TGTGCCAGTAGTTTGGCAGGGGGGACCTACGAGCAGTACTTC.